This T cell receptor beta chain came from a study of CD8+ T cells in alopecia areata. Background on the study: The drug, oral tofacitinib, was given to treated patients at 5 to 10 mg twice daily. Study observations and caveats: Higher clonality and more expanded CD8+ clones appeared in lesional than normal scalp.

In this sample, this clone turned up a few times. Its antigen is currently unknown. The authors extracted RNA and reverse transcribed it into cDNA as the sequencing template. TCRdb's copy holds only in-frame clones and misses some; the assay was immunoSEQ multiplex PCR. The table shows around 160,000 clones, with over 45% occurring only once. Peripheral blood and lesional scalp punch biopsies came from alopecia areata patients. This CDR3 is 13 amino acids long. V was clipped by 6 bases and J by 8 bases, with 14 bases between them. Germline assignment: CDR1 MGHRA and CDR2 YSYEKL. This sequence joins TRBV4-1 and TRBJ2-1; D gene uncertain. The source is a human donor with alopecia areata. The sequenced sample was CD4+ T cells sorted from blood. The CDR3 region is CASSRPLGDEQFF. The CDR3 DNA follows: TGCGCCAGCAGTCGCCCCTTAGGAGATGAGCAGTTCTTC.